Below, one TCR beta chain is given with its context. Its antigen is still unknown. No per-base quality is available; no much larger clone lies one base away. The CDR3 regions of human TCRbeta chains were analyzed by immunosequencing. The paper's data handling went like this. TCRs in the repertoires were matched against a reference library of SARS-CoV-2-specific TCRs that had been generated with the MIRA antigen-specificity platform. Breadth was defined as the fraction of unique TCRs that were SARS-CoV-2-associated. Depth was defined as the fraction of total T cells that were SARS-CoV-2-associated. Each spike-specific TCR was assigned to its reactive spike region and to a CD4 or CD8 class using the MIRA data. Log10-transformed breadth and depth values were compared by one-way ANOVA with Sidak's multiple comparisons tests. Held by TCRdb, this immuneACCESS table contains in-frame sequences only and omits some clones. Under half of the omission traces to an unresolved V gene where checked; the cause of the rest is unknown. V, J and clone size reflect that table, while D and trimming were determined from the DNA. For this sample the table gives more than 70,000 clones, of which about 85% were detected only once. Approximately 1.3% of the sample lies in the top ten.

The entry originates in a study of T cell responses to AZD1222 COVID-19 vaccine (dated by TCRdb to the early 2020s). Context from the whole study: TCR sequencing covered fewer than 250 trial participants: 200 to 220 given two doses of AZD1222 and 26 given two doses of MenACWY control vaccine. Enrollment into the trials was organized by age into subgroups of 18-55, 56-69 and 70-plus years, and those subgroups contained approximately 160, 26 and 62 TCR-sequenced participants, respectively. What the work shows at the level of the full study, not this receptor alone: Only six AZD1222 recipients were SARS-CoV-2 seropositive at baseline, limiting conclusions about previously exposed vaccinees. The whole spike protein was spanned by vaccine-associated CD4 TCRs, and dominant responses were seen in regions 160-218 and 743-854. Participants were mostly white British, with more females than males. The authors suggested clonal diversity may have been underestimated. Because no samples from the day 14 peak response were available, repertoires could be characterized only after the peak T cell response. Reportedly, close to half of the unique spike-specific TCRs recognized epitopes lying outside the regions that are mutated in the B.1.351 and B.1.1.7 variants. The 56-69-year group was small, and its depth increase did not reach significance, likely because of low power. Spike-specific TCR breadth and depth rose significantly after two AZD1222 doses compared with day 0 and with MenACWY recipients.

From a lookup of the germline V gene, CDR1 and CDR2 are MRHNA and SNTAGT. The CDR3, cysteine through phenylalanine, is 14 amino acids long. The DNA shown is the 42-base CDR3, in frame from base 1. V loses 0 bases of germline sequence and J loses 6 bases, and the interval between the two ends is 9 bases. In light of the paper, this sample's time point label describes: about 28 days (+/-7) after the second vaccine dose. Because spike-specific TCR depth and breadth did not differ between the two schedules, AZD1222 recipients who got a second dose at roughly 4 weeks were pooled with those who got a second dose at roughly 12 weeks. Vaccinee samples came from UK trials COV001 and COV002, including a single-blind randomized controlled phase 2/3 trial of AZD1222 (ChAdOx1 nCoV-19) in healthy adults. Trial participant PBMC samples were collected at day 0 and day 28 after the second dose for TCRbeta chain sequencing.

Source: peripheral blood, taken 28 days after the second AZD1222 dose. This sequence was found in an adult who received the AZD1222 COVID-19 vaccine. The receptor chain draws on TRBV6-4 and TRBJ2-1, with a weak D call of TRBD2 (7 bases match). The nucleotide sequence reads TGTGCCAGCAGTGACTCGGGAGGGGGCAATGAGCAGTTCTTC. This is translated as CASSDSGGGNEQFF.